Following are 9 T cell receptor beta chains from one sample sequenced in a study of T cell clones after liver transplantation. The protocol was immunoSEQ multiplex PCR, while the TCRdb copy is restricted to in-frame clones and leaves out a portion. Of 75,000 to 85,000 clones detected, roughly 83% appear once; the ten largest clones hold less than 3.5%. The material was CD4+ T cells from blood, obtained at the 22-month timepoint. The receptors originated from a human patient who received a liver transplant. Some T cells could come from the graft donor.

The DNA of the CDR3 is TGTGCCAGCAGCTTAGGCGGCAGGGGAGGAGGACAGCCCCAGCATTTT. Its protein product is CASSLGGRGGGQPQHF. The gene calls are TRBV13 and TRBJ1-5, with D perhaps TRBD1 (6 bases). The V gene's germline CDR1 is PRHDT and CDR2 FYEKMQ (reference sequence). This CDR3 comprises 16 residues. V gave up 0 bases and J gave up 7 bases, with 16 bases separating them.

The chain uses TRBV28 and TRBJ1-1; D uncertain. The V gene's germline CDR1 is MDHEN and CDR2 SYDVKM. V lost 3 bases and J lost 7, with 9 bases in between. This CDR3 comprises 12 residues. CDR3 in DNA: TGTGCCAGCAGTTTTAGTGGGCGTGAAGCTTTCTTT. Translation: CASSFSGREAFF. The whole variable domain, filled in from reference TRBV28 and TRBJ1-1, reads DVKVTQSSRYLVKRTGEKVFLECVQDMDHENMFWYRQDPGLGLRLIYFSYDVKMKEKGDIPEGYSVSREKKERFSLILESASTNQTSMYLCASSFSGREAFFGQGTRLTVV.

The chain combines TRBV28 with TRBJ1-1; D not certain. The V end was cut by 2 bases, the J end by 1 base, with 8 bases between. In germline, CDR1 is MDHEN, CDR2 SYDVKM. CDR3 length equals 14 residues. CDR3 DNA: TGTGCCAGCAGTTTACTTTCACGGAACACTGAAGCTTTCTTT. Translation: CASSLLSRNTEAFF.

Notes on this clone: The junction departs from germline at one end; a sequencing error may be responsible. J is TRBJ2-5 and V is TRBV4-3; D is unresolved. CDR3 size: 13 residues. CDR1 and CDR2 from the germline V gene are LGHNA and YSLEER. CDR3 in DNA: TGCGCCAGCAGCAAAGAGACACAAGAGACCCAGTACTTC. This sequence encodes CASSKETQETQYF.

The chain combines TRBV5-4 with TRBJ1-1; D may be TRBD1 (5 bases). CDR1 SGHNT and CDR2 YYREEE come from the germline V gene (reference sequence). V gave up 0 bases and J gave up 0 bases, with 9 bases separating them. This CDR3 is built from 15 residues. The CDR3 bases are TGTGCCAGCAGCTTGGGAAAGGGGCTGAACACTGAAGCTTTCTTT. The encoded protein is CASSLGKGLNTEAFF.

This sequence joins TRBV6-5 and TRBJ1-1; D uncertain. Trimming took 0 bases from V and 7 from J, leaving 15 bases between them. Germline V gives CDR1 MNHEY, CDR2 SVGAGI. The CDR3 consists of 15 residues. As DNA, the CDR3 is TGTGCCAGCAGTTACTCGTACGGGCAGACTGTTGAAGCTTTCTTT. This translates into CASSYSYGQTVEAFF.

This clone was counted between two and nine times. V usage is TRBV14 and J usage is TRBJ1-2; D may be TRBD1 (6 bases). Germline assignment: CDR1 SGHDN and CDR2 FVKESK. V dropped 5 bases and J dropped 2 bases, with 15 bases sitting between them. The CDR3 length is 15 residues. The CDR3 sequence: CASSENRVGNYGYTF. CDR3 DNA: TGTGCCAGCAGCGAAAACAGGGTGGGAAACTATGGCTACACCTTC.

This sequence joins TRBV4-3 and TRBJ2-7; 10 bases are a match to TRBD1. The CDR3 length is 15 residues. V lost 5 bases, J lost 5 bases, and 9 bases stayed unmatched. The germline gives CDR1 LGHNA, CDR2 YSLEER. The CDR3 reads CASSSRGQGVDEQYF. DNA of the CDR3: TGCGCCAGCAGCTCACGCGGACAGGGGGTCGACGAGCAGTACTTC.

The chain recombines TRBV6-1 with TRBJ2-3; 11 positions match TRBD2. The germline V gene encodes CDR1 MNHNS and CDR2 SASEGT. The CDR3 is made up of 15 amino acids. Trimming took 2 bases from V and 5 from J; bases not matched to a gene: 3. Here the CDR3 reads CASSESLAGGDTQYF. Here the CDR3 DNA reads TGTGCCAGCAGTGAAAGCCTAGCGGGAGGAGATACGCAGTATTTT.